The rows below give T cell receptor beta chains drawn from one sample of a study of cytomegalovirus exposure and HLA in healthy donors. Using immunoSEQ multiplex PCR, the repertoire was profiled, and TCRdb retains in-frame clones only, with some absent. The repertoire consists of about 170,000 clones, with approximately 79% occurring once and the leading ten covering more than 0.75%. Specimen: PBMCs. The receptors were gathered from a woman between 50 and 59 years old in good health and CMV-seropositive. The CDR3 runs from the conserved cysteine through the conserved F or W. The D gene is left open where the match is weak. Clone size appears in some rows only: once, few, many, or a class for an expanded clone.

CDR3 DNA: TGTGCCAGCAGTACTCTGAGGGGGCGCTACTATGGCTACACCTTC
CDR3 protein: CASSTLRGRYYGYTF
clone size: .
V gene: TRBV2
D gene: TRBD1
J gene: TRBJ1-2

CDR3 DNA: TGTGCTAGCAGCTTAAAACAGGGAGCTGAAGCTTTCTTT
CDR3 protein: CASSLKQGAEAFF
clone size: .
V gene: TRBV7-7
D gene: .
J gene: TRBJ1-1

CDR3 DNA: TGTGCCAGCAGCGCGGGACTAGCGGAACGATACAATGAGCAGTTCTTC
CDR3 protein: CASSAGLAERYNEQFF
clone size: .
V gene: TRBV13
D gene: TRBD2
J gene: TRBJ2-1

CDR3 DNA: TGTGCCAGCAGCTTAGTACAGGATAATTCACCCCTCCACTTT
CDR3 protein: CASSLVQDNSPLHF
clone size: once
V gene: TRBV7-2
D gene: .
J gene: TRBJ1-6

CDR3 DNA: TGTGCCAGCAGCTTAGCGTCGACAGGGGGCGGCTACGAGCAGTACTTC
CDR3 protein: CASSLASTGGGYEQYF
clone size: .
V gene: TRBV7-2
D gene: TRBD1
J gene: TRBJ2-7

CDR3 DNA: TGCGCCAGCAGCCAAGGCGGGCAGGGGGCGATCGCTGAAGCTTTCTTT
CDR3 protein: CASSQGGQGAIAEAFF
clone size: .
V gene: TRBV4-3
D gene: TRBD1
J gene: TRBJ1-1

CDR3 DNA: TGTGCCAGCAGCCGACAGGGGTTCAACGAGCAGTACTTC
CDR3 protein: CASSRQGFNEQYF
clone size: few
V gene: TRBV6-5
D gene: TRBD1
J gene: TRBJ2-7

CDR3 DNA: TGTGCCAGCAGCTTTTCTCTAGGCCGAGCTTTCTTT
CDR3 protein: CASSFSLGRAFF
clone size: .
V gene: TRBV7-9
D gene: .
J gene: TRBJ1-1

CDR3 DNA: TGTGCCAGCAGCCGTACAGGGAGGGGCAATCAGCCCCAGCATTTT
CDR3 protein: CASSRTGRGNQPQHF
clone size: .
V gene: TRBV6-5
D gene: .
J gene: TRBJ1-5

CDR3 DNA: TGTGCCAGTGCCCAAAGCGGTCCACCGCAAGAGACCCAGTACTTC
CDR3 protein: CASAQSGPPQETQYF
clone size: few
V gene: TRBV25-1
D gene: .
J gene: TRBJ2-5

CDR3 DNA: TGTGCCAGCAGCCAAGAAGGGGGTTCAGAAAAACTGTTTTTT
CDR3 protein: CASSQEGGSEKLFF
clone size: .
V gene: TRBV4-2
D gene: .
J gene: TRBJ1-4

CDR3 DNA: TGTGCCAGCAGTACGCTGACAGGAACTAACTATGGCTACACCTTC
CDR3 protein: CASSTLTGTNYGYTF
clone size: .
V gene: TRBV27
D gene: .
J gene: TRBJ1-2

CDR3 DNA: TGTGCCAGCAGTCCTGTTCGACAGGCGCTTAATGAAAAACTGTTTTTT
CDR3 protein: CASSPVRQALNEKLFF
clone size: .
V gene: TRBV28
D gene: .
J gene: TRBJ1-4

CDR3 DNA: TGTGCCAGCAGCTATAATGAAAAACTGTTTTTT
CDR3 protein: CASSYNEKLFF
clone size: .
V gene: TRBV2
D gene: .
J gene: TRBJ1-4

CDR3 DNA: TGTGCCAGCAGTGAAGGCAGGGGTTTTGGTCAGCCCCAGCATTTT
CDR3 protein: CASSEGRGFGQPQHF
clone size: .
V gene: TRBV2
D gene: .
J gene: TRBJ1-5

CDR3 DNA: TGTGCCAGCAGGGCGGGAAATACATACAATGAGCAGTTCTTC
CDR3 protein: CASRAGNTYNEQFF
clone size: .
V gene: TRBV21-1
D gene: .
J gene: TRBJ2-1

CDR3 DNA: TGTGCCAGAAGCTACACCGGGTTGACTAGCTTGAACACCGGGGAGCTGTTTTTT
CDR3 protein: CARSYTGLTSLNTGELFF
clone size: .
V gene: TRBV5-3
D gene: TRBD2
J gene: TRBJ2-2

CDR3 DNA: TGTGCCAGCAGCTTATACTCCGGCCGAGGCACCGGGGAGCTGTTTTTT
CDR3 protein: CASSLYSGRGTGELFF
clone size: .
V gene: TRBV7-8
D gene: .
J gene: TRBJ2-2

CDR3 DNA: TGTGCCAGCAGGGGTCTAGCGGGGGTAGGGGACAATGAGCAGTTCTTC
CDR3 protein: CASRGLAGVGDNEQFF
clone size: .
V gene: TRBV2
D gene: TRBD2
J gene: TRBJ2-1

CDR3 DNA: TGTGCCAGCAGCACGGGTACCATGAACACTGAAGCTTTCTTT
CDR3 protein: CASSTGTMNTEAFF
clone size: .
V gene: TRBV7-9
D gene: .
J gene: TRBJ1-1

CDR3 DNA: TGTGCCAGCACCCCTCGGGGAAGCTCTGGGGCCAACGTCCTGACTTTC
CDR3 protein: CASTPRGSSGANVLTF
clone size: .
V gene: TRBV5-6
D gene: .
J gene: TRBJ2-6

CDR3 DNA: TGTGCCAGCAGTCCCTCACCGGGACAGTACTACGAGCAGTACTTC
CDR3 protein: CASSPSPGQYYEQYF
clone size: .
V gene: TRBV2
D gene: TRBD1
J gene: TRBJ2-7

CDR3 DNA: TGTGCCAGCAGTAAACGACAGGGAGGCGAGCAGTACTTC
CDR3 protein: CASSKRQGGEQYF
clone size: .
V gene: TRBV2
D gene: .
J gene: TRBJ2-7

CDR3 DNA: TGTGCCAGCACCCTACGAAGTAATAATTCACCCCTCCACTTT
CDR3 protein: CASTLRSNNSPLHF
clone size: .
V gene: TRBV6-6
D gene: .
J gene: TRBJ1-6

CDR3 DNA: TGTGCCAGCAGCCCAGGTAGCAATCAGCCCCAGCATTTT
CDR3 protein: CASSPGSNQPQHF
clone size: .
V gene: TRBV2
D gene: .
J gene: TRBJ1-5

CDR3 DNA: TGTGCCAGCAGCAGGGACAGACTCTATGGCTACACCTTC
CDR3 protein: CASSRDRLYGYTF
clone size: .
V gene: TRBV6-5
D gene: TRBD1
J gene: TRBJ1-2

CDR3 DNA: TGTGCCACCAGCCAGGACAGGGGGGGCTATGGCTACACCTTC
CDR3 protein: CATSQDRGGYGYTF
clone size: once
V gene: TRBV15
D gene: TRBD1
J gene: TRBJ1-2

CDR3 DNA: TGTGCCAGCAGCTCTTCTTTTGGGCAGTATCGAGCTTTCTTT
CDR3 protein: CASSSSFGQYRAFF
clone size: .
V gene: TRBV7-9
D gene: .
J gene: TRBJ1-1

CDR3 DNA: TGTGCCAGCAGCCAGCCGGGACTCAATTCCTACAATGAGCAGTTCTTC
CDR3 protein: CASSQPGLNSYNEQFF
clone size: .
V gene: TRBV13
D gene: .
J gene: TRBJ2-1

CDR3 DNA: TGTGCCAGCAGCTTAGGGGTTAGCGGGAGGTGGGATGAGCAGTTCTTC
CDR3 protein: CASSLGVSGRWDEQFF
clone size: .
V gene: TRBV7-2
D gene: TRBD2
J gene: TRBJ2-1

CDR3 DNA: TGCGCCAGCAGTCCAGGGTCTTATAGCAATCAGCCCCAGCATTTT
CDR3 protein: CASSPGSYSNQPQHF
clone size: .
V gene: TRBV10-2
D gene: .
J gene: TRBJ1-5

CDR3 DNA: TGTGCCAGCAGCCAAGAAGGCAGGGGGCTTGGCAATCAGCCCCAGCATTTT
CDR3 protein: CASSQEGRGLGNQPQHF
clone size: .
V gene: TRBV14
D gene: TRBD1
J gene: TRBJ1-5

CDR3 DNA: TGTGCCAGCAGCTTTGGGCAGGGCCAGCCCCAGCATTTT
CDR3 protein: CASSFGQGQPQHF
clone size: few
V gene: TRBV7-9
D gene: .
J gene: TRBJ1-5

CDR3 DNA: TGTGCCAGCAGACCCGGGACAGGGGGCATCGAGCAGTACTTC
CDR3 protein: CASRPGTGGIEQYF
clone size: .
V gene: TRBV6-1
D gene: TRBD1
J gene: TRBJ2-7

CDR3 DNA: TGTGCCAGTACCAGGAGTAGGGGGATCGGGGAGCTGTTTTTT
CDR3 protein: CASTRSRGIGELFF
clone size: few
V gene: TRBV19
D gene: .
J gene: TRBJ2-2

CDR3 DNA: TGTGCCAGCAGCGAAGGGGGCTCGTTATTTGGTGGAAACACCATATATTTT
CDR3 protein: CASSEGGSLFGGNTIYF
clone size: few
V gene: TRBV11-2
D gene: TRBD1
J gene: TRBJ1-3

CDR3 DNA: TGCAGCGTTGGACGGGACAGGGACTCCTACGAGCAGTACTTC
CDR3 protein: CSVGRDRDSYEQYF
clone size: .
V gene: TRBV29-1
D gene: TRBD1
J gene: TRBJ2-7

CDR3 DNA: TGTGCCAGCAGTTACCAATATGGCTACACCTTC
CDR3 protein: CASSYQYGYTF
clone size: .
V gene: TRBV6-6
D gene: .
J gene: TRBJ1-2

CDR3 DNA: TGTGCCAGCAGCTACACTAGCGGGTCTAGCACAGATACGCAGTATTTT
CDR3 protein: CASSYTSGSSTDTQYF
clone size: .
V gene: TRBV7-2
D gene: TRBD2
J gene: TRBJ2-3

CDR3 DNA: TGCGCCAGCAGCTCTGTCGAATGGAGGACCGGGGAGCTGTTTTTT
CDR3 protein: CASSSVEWRTGELFF
clone size: .
V gene: TRBV5-1
D gene: .
J gene: TRBJ2-2

CDR3 DNA: TGTGCCAGCAGTCTGTTATCTAACGAGCAGTACTTC
CDR3 protein: CASSLLSNEQYF
clone size: .
V gene: TRBV28
D gene: .
J gene: TRBJ2-7

CDR3 DNA: TGTGCCTGGAGTCTCCCCACAGGGTCGGCTTTCTTT
CDR3 protein: CAWSLPTGSAFF
clone size: few
V gene: TRBV30
D gene: .
J gene: TRBJ1-1

CDR3 DNA: TGTGCCAGCAATCAGGGGGCATTGAACACTGAAGCTTTCTTT
CDR3 protein: CASNQGALNTEAFF
clone size: .
V gene: TRBV5-6
D gene: TRBD1
J gene: TRBJ1-1

CDR3 DNA: TGTGCCAGCCATCCTCCAGTGAACACTGAAGCTTTCTTT
CDR3 protein: CASHPPVNTEAFF
clone size: .
V gene: TRBV6-5
D gene: .
J gene: TRBJ1-1

CDR3 DNA: TGTGCCAGCAGCCAACGAGAGCCTAGCACAGATACGCAGTATTTT
CDR3 protein: CASSQREPSTDTQYF
clone size: .
V gene: TRBV14
D gene: .
J gene: TRBJ2-3

CDR3 DNA: TGTGCCAGCAGCTTAGACCCTAGCGGTGAGCAGTTCTTC
CDR3 protein: CASSLDPSGEQFF
clone size: .
V gene: TRBV7-2
D gene: TRBD2
J gene: TRBJ2-1

CDR3 DNA: TGTGCCAGCAGCGCCCCGGGACAGTCGAACACCGGGGAGCTGTTTTTT
CDR3 protein: CASSAPGQSNTGELFF
clone size: .
V gene: TRBV9
D gene: TRBD1
J gene: TRBJ2-2